This T cell receptor beta chain comes out of a study of cytomegalovirus exposure and HLA in healthy donors. The PCR used 60 Vbeta and 13 Jbeta primers. The table came from immunoSEQ multiplex PCR; TCRdb's copy has only in-frame clones and leaves some out. The data contain over 150,000 clones, 65% to 80% of them singletons. The germline V and J ends were trimmed by 5 bases and 6 bases, with 10 bases remaining between them. Germline V gene sequence: CDR1 MNHEY, CDR2 SVGAGI. This CDR3 has 12 residues. V gene TRBV6-5 combines with J gene TRBJ1-2; D might be TRBD1 (6 bases). The TCR sequence derives from a man aged 40-49 years in good health and CMV-seronegative. Sequencing input: PBMCs. CDR3 sequence reads: CASSLDRHGYTF. The CDR3 DNA reads as TGTGCCAGCAGTCTAGACAGGCATGGCTACACCTTC.